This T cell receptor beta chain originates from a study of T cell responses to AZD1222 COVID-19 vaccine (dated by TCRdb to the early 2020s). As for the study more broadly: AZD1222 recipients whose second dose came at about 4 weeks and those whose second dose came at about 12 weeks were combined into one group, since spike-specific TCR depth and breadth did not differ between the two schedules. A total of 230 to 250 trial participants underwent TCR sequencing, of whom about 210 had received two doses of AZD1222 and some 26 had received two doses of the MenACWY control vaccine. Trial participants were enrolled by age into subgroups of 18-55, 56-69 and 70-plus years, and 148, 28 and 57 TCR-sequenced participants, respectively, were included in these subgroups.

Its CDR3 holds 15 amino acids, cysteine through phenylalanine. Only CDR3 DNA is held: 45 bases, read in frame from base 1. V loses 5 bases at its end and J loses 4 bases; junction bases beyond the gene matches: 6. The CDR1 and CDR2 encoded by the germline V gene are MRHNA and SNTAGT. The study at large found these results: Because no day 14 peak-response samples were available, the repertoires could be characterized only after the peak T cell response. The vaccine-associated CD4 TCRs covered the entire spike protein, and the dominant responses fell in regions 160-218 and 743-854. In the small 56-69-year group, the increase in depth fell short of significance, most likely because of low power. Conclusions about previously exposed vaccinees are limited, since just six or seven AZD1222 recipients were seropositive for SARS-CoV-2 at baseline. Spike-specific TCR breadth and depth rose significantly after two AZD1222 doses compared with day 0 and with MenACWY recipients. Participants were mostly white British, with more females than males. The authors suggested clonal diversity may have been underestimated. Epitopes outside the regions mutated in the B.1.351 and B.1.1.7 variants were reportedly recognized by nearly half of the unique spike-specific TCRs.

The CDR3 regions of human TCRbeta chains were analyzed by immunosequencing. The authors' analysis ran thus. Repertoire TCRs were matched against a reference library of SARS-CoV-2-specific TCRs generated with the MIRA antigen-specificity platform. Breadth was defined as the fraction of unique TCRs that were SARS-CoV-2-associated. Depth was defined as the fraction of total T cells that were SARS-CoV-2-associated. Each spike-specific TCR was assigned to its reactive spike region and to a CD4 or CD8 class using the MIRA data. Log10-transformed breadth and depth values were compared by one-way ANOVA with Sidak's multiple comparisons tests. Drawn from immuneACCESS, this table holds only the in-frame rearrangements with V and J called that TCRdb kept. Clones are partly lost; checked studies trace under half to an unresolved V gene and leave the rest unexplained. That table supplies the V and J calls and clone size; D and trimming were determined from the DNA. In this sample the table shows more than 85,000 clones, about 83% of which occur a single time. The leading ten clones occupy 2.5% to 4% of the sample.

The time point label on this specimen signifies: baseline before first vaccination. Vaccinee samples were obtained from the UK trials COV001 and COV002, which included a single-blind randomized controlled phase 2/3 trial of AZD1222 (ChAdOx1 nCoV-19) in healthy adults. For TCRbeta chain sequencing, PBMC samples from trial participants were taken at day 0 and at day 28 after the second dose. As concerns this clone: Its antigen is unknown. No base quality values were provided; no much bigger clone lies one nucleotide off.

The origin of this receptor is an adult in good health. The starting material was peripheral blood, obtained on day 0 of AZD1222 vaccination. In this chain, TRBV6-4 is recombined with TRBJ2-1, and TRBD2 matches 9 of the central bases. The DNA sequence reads TGTGCCAGCAGTCCAGCGGGGGGATCATACAATGAGCAGTTCTTC. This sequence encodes CASSPAGGSYNEQFF.